This T cell receptor (beta chain) was captured in a study of blood T cells in healthy people across ages. The CDR3 consists of 15 residues. Germline assignment: CDR1 MDHEN and CDR2 SYDVKM. About this clonotype itself: Its antigen is unknown. Germline and junction disagree at one end, which may indicate a read error.

Through a sample-barcoded 5' primer and a J-beta primer mix, a second PCR was run for 7 to 11 cycles. Each CDR3 protein gets one entry after TCRdb re-called the 5' RACE reads with MiXCR. The sample includes some 860,000 distinct CDR3 sequences, more than 55% of them seen just once. No fewer than 7 million PBMCs went into each sample. A minimum of 5 micrograms of total RNA was extracted per sample. Study outcomes and limitations: Considered underestimates were the diversity estimates obtained from one million T cells.

Sequenced: blood. This clonotype originated in a man aged 35-49 years in good health. V and J are TRBV28 and TRBJ1-6, with D tentatively TRBD1 (6 bases). The CDR3 DNA reads TGTGCCAGCAGTTTACTGGGGGGCCGATTTTCACCCCCCCACTTT. It translates to CASSLLGGRFSPPHF.